This T cell receptor beta chain was profiled in a study of shared clonotypes between healthy human individuals. CD8 cells regarded as naive lacked CD45RO, were positively chosen for CCR7, and omitted terminally differentiated effector memory CD45RA+ cells. V was trimmed by 5 bases and J by 4 bases, leaving 18 bases between them. Germline V gene sequence: CDR1 LNHDA, CDR2 SQIVND (reference sequence). This CDR3 is built from 15 residues. Study findings and constraints: Naive subsets tended to show greater estimated richness than memory subsets.

On this clone itself: Its matching antigen is unknown.

The assay was immunoSEQ multiplex PCR, and TCRdb's table has in-frame clones only and misses some. The sample has roughly 2.1 million clones, just over 90% seen once. This TCR came from a young man in good health. Some clones in this sample may be carry-over from other donors' samples. The sequenced material came from naive CD8+ T cells from PBMCs. V is TRBV19 and J is TRBJ2-7, with D perhaps TRBD1 or TRBD2 (6 bases each). This CDR3 reads CASSLRGRRGYEQYF. The CDR3 nucleotides are TGTGCCAGTAGTCTCCGGGGGCGGAGAGGATACGAGCAGTACTTC.